This passage covers 11 T cell receptor beta chains from one sample sequenced in a study of shared clonotypes between healthy human individuals. The method was immunoSEQ multiplex PCR; TCRdb's version includes in-frame clones alone and lacks a portion of them. The repertoire includes nearly 500,000 clones, roughly four fifths of them detected once, and 13% sits in the top ten. Input material: PBMCs. The source is a woman in her thirties or forties in good health. Some clones in this sample may be carry-over from other donors' samples.

This clone has only a few counts. The V gene is TRBV15, the J gene TRBJ1-1; no firm D call. V lost 2 bases and J lost 1, with 11 bases in between. The CDR3 contains 15 residues. Germline V CDR1 and CDR2: LNHNV, YYDKDF (reference sequence). CDR3 nucleotides: TGTGCCACCAGCAGACCAGAAGGAAGGAACACTGAAGCTTTCTTT. Residues: CATSRPEGRNTEAFF.

The chain couples TRBV29-1 to TRBJ1-4; D unclear. Germline V lookup: CDR1 SQVTM, CDR2 ANQGSEA. This CDR3 has 13 amino acids. The ends were cut back, 7 bases at V and 7 bases at J, with 16 bases in the middle. In nucleotides, the CDR3 is TGCAGCGCTGCCTTCGGGGTCGGTGAAAAACTGTTTTTT. Translated: CSAAFGVGEKLFF.

To note about this clone: A clone one base away is much larger, so this may be a read error. The chain couples TRBV7-9 to TRBJ2-7, with D unresolved. The length of the CDR3 is 11 residues. Per germline, CDR1 SEHNR and CDR2 FQNEAQ (reference sequence). This CDR3 reads CAGSRNYEQYF. CDR3 DNA: TGTGCCGGCAGCCGAAACTACGAGCAGTACTTC.

The rearrangement joins TRBV9 to TRBJ2-2; D is ambiguous. The germline CDR1 and CDR2 sequences are SGDLS and YYNGEE. This CDR3 is 13 amino acids long. V was shortened by 3 bases and J by 5 bases, with 8 bases between the two germline ends. For the CDR3, the DNA is TGTGCCAGCAGCGCCCTGGAGACCGGGGAGCTGTTTTTT. Its translation: CASSALETGELFF. The variable domain in full, completed from reference TRBV9 and TRBJ2-2, reads DSGVTQTPKHLITATGQRVTLRCSPRSGDLSVYWYQQSLDQGLQFLIQYYNGEERAKGNILERFSAQQFPDLHSELNLSSLELGDSALYFCASSALETGELFFGEGSRLTVL.

The genes are TRBV29-1 and TRBJ2-7; possibly TRBD1 for D (7 bases). The length of the CDR3 is 16 residues. Trimming cost V 4 bases and J 0 bases, with 19 bases left between them. In germline, CDR1 is SQVTM, CDR2 ANQGSEA. CDR3 residues: CSVGETGSSGSYEQYF. CDR3 bases: TGCAGCGTTGGAGAGACAGGGAGTAGCGGCTCCTACGAGCAGTACTTC.

This chain uses TRBV28 with TRBJ2-2, with 10 positions matching TRBD1. The CDR3 runs 16 residues. V lost 4 bases, J lost 3 bases, and 5 bases stayed unmatched. From germline, CDR1 is MDHEN and CDR2 SYDVKM. The CDR3 reads CASSYSGTGDTGELFF. The CDR3 DNA reads as TGTGCCAGCAGTTACTCCGGGACAGGGGACACCGGGGAGCTGTTTTTT.

This clone was recorded at least ten times. The gene calls are TRBV7-9 and TRBJ2-2, with 8 positions matching TRBD2. Germline values: CDR1 SEHNR, CDR2 FQNEAQ (reference sequence). This CDR3 is 15 amino acids long. Trimming at V came to 3 bases and at J to 0 bases, leaving 0 bases not matched to a gene. In DNA, the CDR3 is TGTGCCAGCAGCTTGACTAGCGCGAACACCGGGGAGCTGTTTTTT. Encoded protein: CASSLTSANTGELFF. Filled out from reference TRBV7-9 and TRBJ2-2, the complete variable domain reads DTGVSQNPRHKITKRGQNVTFRCDPISEHNRLYWYRQTLGQGPEFLTYFQNEAQLEKSRLLSDRFSAERPKGSFSTLEIQRTEQGDSAMYLCASSLTSANTGELFFGEGSRLTVL.

The rearrangement joins TRBV20-1 to TRBJ2-7; TRBD2 might be the D (5 bases). Deletions cut 2 bases from V and 7 bases from J, with 9 bases between. Germline values: CDR1 DFQATT, CDR2 SNEGSKA (reference sequence). The CDR3 runs 11 residues. CDR3 loop: CSARMDLEQYF. CDR3 sequence (DNA): TGCAGTGCTAGAATGGACTTAGAGCAGTACTTC.

The chain is built from TRBV28 and TRBJ1-4, with 7 bases that match TRBD1. From germline, CDR1 is MDHEN and CDR2 SYDVKM. Trimming removed 6 bases from V and 6 bases from J; junction bases left unmatched: 7. This CDR3 has 14 amino acids. DNA of the CDR3: TGTGCCAGCAGCCAGACTGGGACAGATGAAAAACTGTTTTTT. Residues: CASSQTGTDEKLFF.

The V and J genes are TRBV10-2 and TRBJ1-5; 8 bases match TRBD1. Trimming took 4 bases from V and 5 from J; bases not matched to a gene: 7. This CDR3 has 15 amino acids. Germline CDR1 and CDR2: WSHSY and SAAADI. CDR3 protein: CASSADRDQDQPQHF. The DNA of the CDR3 is TGCGCCAGCAGTGCGGACAGGGATCAGGATCAGCCCCAGCATTTT.

This clone was seen a few times. The chain joins TRBV4-1 to TRBJ2-7; TRBD2 is a possible D gene (5 bases). From germline, CDR1 is MGHRA and CDR2 YSYEKL. The CDR3 totals 14 residues. Trimming took off 4 bases at V and 2 bases at J, with 12 bases between the two ends. The CDR3 loop reads CASSPSGPPYEQYF. The CDR3 DNA reads as TGCGCCAGCAGCCCAAGCGGCCCACCCTACGAGCAGTACTTC.